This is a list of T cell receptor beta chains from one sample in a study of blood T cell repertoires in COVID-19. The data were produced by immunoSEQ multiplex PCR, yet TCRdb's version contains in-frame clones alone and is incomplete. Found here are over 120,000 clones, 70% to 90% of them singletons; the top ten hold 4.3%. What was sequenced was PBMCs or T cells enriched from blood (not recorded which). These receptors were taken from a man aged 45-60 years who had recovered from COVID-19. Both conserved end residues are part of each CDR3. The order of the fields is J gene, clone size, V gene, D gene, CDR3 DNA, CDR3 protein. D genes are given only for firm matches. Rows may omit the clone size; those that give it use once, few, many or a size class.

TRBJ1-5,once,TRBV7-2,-,TGTGCCAGCAGCTTACAGGGAGGAGTTCGTCAGCCCCAGCATTTT,CASSLQGGVRQPQHF
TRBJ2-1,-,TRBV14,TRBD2,TGTGCCAGCAGCCAAGATCGCGGGGGGAACTACAATGAGCAGTTCTTC,CASSQDRGGNYNEQFF
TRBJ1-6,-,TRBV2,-,TGTGCCAGCAGTGACTCGGGGGGCGGAGGTTCACCCCTCCACTTT,CASSDSGGGGSPLHF
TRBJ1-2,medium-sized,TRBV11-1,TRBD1,TGTGCCAGCAGCAAGCGACTAGACAGGGTTGGCTACACCTTC,CASSKRLDRVGYTF
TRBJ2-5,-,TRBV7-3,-,TGTGCCAGCAGCGCCAGGGGGGCACAGACCCAGTACTTC,CASSARGAQTQYF
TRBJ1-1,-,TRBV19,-,TGTGCCAGTAGTATTAAGAGGAGCACTGAAGCTTTCTTT,CASSIKRSTEAFF
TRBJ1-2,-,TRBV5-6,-,TGTGCCAGCAGCTTGGTGGGTGCGCGGGGTGGCTACACCTTC,CASSLVGARGGYTF
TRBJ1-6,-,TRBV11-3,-,TGTGCCAGCAGCTTAGCGGAGAATTCACCCCTCCACTTT,CASSLAENSPLHF
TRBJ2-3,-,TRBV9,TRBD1,TGTGCCAGCAGCCCGGTCCCGGGACAGGGAGATACGCAGTATTTT,CASSPVPGQGDTQYF
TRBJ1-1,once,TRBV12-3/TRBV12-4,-,TGTGCCAGCAGTGACGGGGGGAGGTGGTCTTTCTTT,CASSDGGRWSFF
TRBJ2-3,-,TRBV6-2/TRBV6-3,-,TGTGCCAGCAGTTATGGTTTTGTGGGCCGCACAGATACGCAGTATTTT,CASSYGFVGRTDTQYF
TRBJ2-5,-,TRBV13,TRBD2,TGTGCCAGCAGTGCCGTTAGGACTAGCGGGAGGGCGGGGCAAGAGACCCAGTACTTC,CASSAVRTSGRAGQETQYF
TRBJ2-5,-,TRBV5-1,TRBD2,TGCGCCAGCAGCTTGTTCTTAGCGGGAGGGGAAGAGACCCAGTACTTC,CASSLFLAGGEETQYF
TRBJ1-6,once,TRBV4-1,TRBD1,TGCGCCAGCAGCCAAGACGGACAGGGGAATTCACCCCTCCACTTT,CASSQDGQGNSPLHF
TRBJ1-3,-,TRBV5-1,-,TGCGCCAGCAGCTTGTGGGCGAGCTCTGGAAACACCATATATTTT,CASSLWASSGNTIYF
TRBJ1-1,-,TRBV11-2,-,TGTGCCAGCAGCTTAGGGGCAACTGAAGCTTTCTTT,CASSLGATEAFF
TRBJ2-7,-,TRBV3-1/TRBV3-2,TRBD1,TGTGCCAGCAGCGTCCGACAGGGGGCCTACGAGCAGTACTTC,CASSVRQGAYEQYF
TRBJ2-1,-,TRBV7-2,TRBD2,TGTGCCAGCAGCACGGGACTAGCGGGGGGGCAAGAGCAGTTCTTC,CASSTGLAGGQEQFF
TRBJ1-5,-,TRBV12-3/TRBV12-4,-,TGTGCCAGCAGTTTTTCGGGGTTTCAGCCCCAGCATTTT,CASSFSGFQPQHF
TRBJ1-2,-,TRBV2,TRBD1,TGTGCCAGCAGGGGACAGTTGCACCCTAACTATGGCTACACCTTC,CASRGQLHPNYGYTF
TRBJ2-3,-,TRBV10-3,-,TGTGCCATCAGTGAGGGTCGGGATCTGGGGTCTACAGATACGCAGTATTTT,CAISEGRDLGSTDTQYF
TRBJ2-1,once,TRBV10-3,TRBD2,TGTGCCATCAGGGGACTAGCGGGGCCCTACAATGAGCAGTTCTTC,CAIRGLAGPYNEQFF
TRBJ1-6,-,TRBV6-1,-,TGTGCCAGCAGCGAAGGACGCCGCGGCGTGTCACCCCTCCACTTT,CASSEGRRGVSPLHF
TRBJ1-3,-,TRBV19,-,TGTGCCAGTAGTATCACAGGTGTGAGCTCTGGAAACACCATATATTTT,CASSITGVSSGNTIYF
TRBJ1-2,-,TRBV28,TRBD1,TGTGCCAGCAGCCCAAGCAGACAGGGGGCCTATGGCTACACCTTC,CASSPSRQGAYGYTF
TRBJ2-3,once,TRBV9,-,TGTGCCAGCAGCAGGGGCGGCACAGATACGCAGTATTTT,CASSRGGTDTQYF
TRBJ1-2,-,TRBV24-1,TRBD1,TGTGCCGCCGCAAAGGGGGCGGACTATGGCTACACCTTC,CAAAKGADYGYTF
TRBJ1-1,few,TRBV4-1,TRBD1,TGCGCCAGCAGCCAAGATATTCAGGGGGTGGGTGAAGCTTTCTTT,CASSQDIQGVGEAFF
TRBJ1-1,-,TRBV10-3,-,TGTGCCAGAAGGGAGCGAGCTGACACTGAAGCTTTCTTT,CARRERADTEAFF
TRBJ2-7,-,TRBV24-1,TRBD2,TGTGCCACCAGTCTTAGCGGGAGCGATCAGTACGAGCAGTACTTC,CATSLSGSDQYEQYF
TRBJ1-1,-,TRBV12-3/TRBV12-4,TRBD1,TGTGCCAGCAGCCTGACAGGGGACACTGAAGCTTTCTTT,CASSLTGDTEAFF
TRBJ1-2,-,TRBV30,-,TGTGCCTGGAGTAAGACCCGGAGGGATGGCTACACCTTC,CAWSKTRRDGYTF
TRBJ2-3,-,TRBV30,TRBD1,TGTGCCTGGAGGGCCGGGACAGGGGCCACAGATACGCAGTATTTT,CAWRAGTGATDTQYF
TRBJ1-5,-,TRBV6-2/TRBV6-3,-,TGTGCCAGCAGTTACCGCGTGCGTGGGGGGGCTCAGCCCCAGCATTTT,CASSYRVRGGAQPQHF
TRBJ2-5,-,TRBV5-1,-,TGCGCCAGCAGCACAGGACGGACAGTCCAAGAGACCCAGTACTTC,CASSTGRTVQETQYF
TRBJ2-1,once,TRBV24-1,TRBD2,TGTGCCACCAGTGATTTAAAGGGACTAGCCTTTGAGCAGTTCTTC,CATSDLKGLAFEQFF
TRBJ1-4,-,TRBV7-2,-,TGTGCCAGCAGCCACAGGGAAGGAGCTAATGAAAAACTGTTTTTT,CASSHREGANEKLFF
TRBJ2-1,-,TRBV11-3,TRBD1,TGTGCCAGCAGCTTAGGGACAGGGGGCCCCAATGAGCAGTTCTTC,CASSLGTGGPNEQFF
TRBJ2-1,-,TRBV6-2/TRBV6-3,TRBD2,TGTGCCAGCAGTTACTCGTCGGGGGGGGAGGGTGAGCAGTTCTTC,CASSYSSGGEGEQFF
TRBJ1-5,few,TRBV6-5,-,TGTGCCAGTGATTTTGCTACTCAGGGGAATCAGCCCCAGCATTTT,CASDFATQGNQPQHF
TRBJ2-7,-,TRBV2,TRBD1,TGTGCCAGCACTCGGACAGGGGTCTACGAGCAGTACTTC,CASTRTGVYEQYF
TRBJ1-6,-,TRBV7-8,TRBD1,TGTGCCAGCGGGAGACAGGGGGATAATTCACCCCTCCACTTT,CASGRQGDNSPLHF
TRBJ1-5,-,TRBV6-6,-,TGTGCCAGCGGCGGGCAGAATCAGCCCCAGCATTTT,CASGGQNQPQHF
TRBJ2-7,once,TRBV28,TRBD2,TGTGCCAGCAGTACGGGGGGGACTAGCGACCACGAGCAGTACTTC,CASSTGGTSDHEQYF
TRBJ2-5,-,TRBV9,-,TGTGCCAGCAGCGCCGGACAAGGAGAAGAGACCCAGTACTTC,CASSAGQGEETQYF
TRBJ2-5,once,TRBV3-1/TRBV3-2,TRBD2,TGTGCCAGCAGCCAAGCGGCGGGAGGAGAGACCCAGTACTTC,CASSQAAGGETQYF
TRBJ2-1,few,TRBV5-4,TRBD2,TGTGCCAGCAGCGGACTAGCGGGAGGGTACAATGAGCAGTTCTTC,CASSGLAGGYNEQFF
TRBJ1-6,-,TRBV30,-,TGTGCCTACTCGAGAGGGCCGAGCTCCTATAATTCACCCCTCCACTTT,CAYSRGPSSYNSPLHF